This T cell receptor (beta chain) was captured in a study of blood T cells in healthy people across ages. Turning to the study itself: There was about one barcoded beta molecule captured by template switching per two T cells.

Next came a second PCR, run for about 7 to 12 cycles, which used a sample-barcoded 5' primer along with a J-beta primer mix. Via MiXCR, TCRdb re-called the 5' RACE reads, giving one row per CDR3 protein. The sample shows about 560,000 distinct CDR3 sequences, about 29% of them seen only once. The germline gives CDR1 PRHDT, CDR2 FYEKMQ (reference sequence). The length of the CDR3 is 15 residues. V dropped 4 bases and J dropped 4 bases, with 16 bases sitting between them. Another study also made use of these data, one on T cells of mothers and their children. That source notes: The shaping of TCR recombination output by thymic selection is similar in related and unrelated pairs.

The chain links TRBV13 to TRBJ2-5; the D gene could be TRBD1 or TRBD2 (5 bases each). This clonotype was sampled from a boy aged 2-9 years in good health. Input material: blood. CDR3 in DNA: TGTGCCAGCAGCTCGGGACCGACTGGGGGAGAGACCCAGTACTTC. This sequence encodes CASSSGPTGGETQYF.